The 13 T cell receptor beta chains reported below all come from one sample, sequenced in a study of shared clonotypes between healthy human individuals. Libraries were prepared by immunoSEQ multiplex PCR; TCRdb keeps only in-frame clonotypes and omits some of them. The profile shows some 900,000 clones, about three quarters of them singletons. Sequences were obtained from memory CD4+ T cells sorted from blood. Specified subset: CD45RA-negative fraction. The receptors come from a man aged 18 to 35 in good health.

This clone was counted only a few times. The rearrangement links TRBV5-1 to TRBJ1-1; D is unclear. Trimming cost V 4 bases and J 11 bases, with 21 bases left between them. The germline CDR1 and CDR2 sequences are SGHRS and YFSETQ. The CDR3 contains 14 residues. This CDR3 is CASSPDPGSRAAFF. The CDR3, as DNA: TGCGCCAGCAGCCCAGATCCAGGCAGCCGCGCGGCTTTCTTT.

The sample holds a few counts of this clone. V gene TRBV5-6 combines with J gene TRBJ1-4; tentative D call: TRBD1 (6 bases). The germline gives CDR1 SGHDT, CDR2 YYEEEE. This CDR3 has 15 amino acids. V was clipped by 4 bases and J by 8 bases, with 18 bases between them. The CDR3 DNA sequence: TGTGCCAGCAGCCGACCGGGGGGGCTGGAGGAAAAACTGTTTTTT. Residues: CASSRPGGLEEKLFF.

This clone was counted between two and nine times. This chain uses TRBV5-6 with TRBJ2-6; D not certain. Germline V gives CDR1 SGHDT, CDR2 YYEEEE. V was clipped by 7 bases and J by 4 bases, with 9 bases between them. The CDR3 sequence is 13 residues long. The CDR3 DNA follows: TGTGCCAGCTGGGTCAGGGGGGCCAACGTCCTGACTTTC. Translation gives CASWVRGANVLTF.

The chain carries TRBV10-3 and TRBJ2-2, with 11 bases matching TRBD2. With V trimmed by 6 bases and J by 3 bases, 3 bases remained unmatched. Germline V gene sequence: CDR1 ENHRY, CDR2 SYGVKD. This CDR3 spans 15 amino acids. The CDR3 spells CAIRGTSGHTGELFF. CDR3 coding DNA: TGTGCCATCAGGGGGACTAGCGGACACACCGGGGAGCTGTTTTTT.

This rearrangement joins TRBV7-9 to TRBJ2-3; 8 nucleotides align to TRBD1. Germline V CDR1 and CDR2: SEHNR, FQNEAQ (reference sequence). After removal of 5 bases from V and 5 bases from J, the junction contained 6 bases not matched to a gene. This CDR3 is 14 amino acids long. In DNA, the CDR3 is TGTGCCAGCAGCCCACGGGGGACAGGAGATACGCAGTATTTT. It translates to CASSPRGTGDTQYF. Complete variable domain (other parts from reference TRBV7-9 and TRBJ2-3): DTGVSQNPRHKITKRGQNVTFRCDPISEHNRLYWYRQTLGQGPEFLTYFQNEAQLEKSRLLSDRFSAERPKGSFSTLEIQRTEQGDSAMYLCASSPRGTGDTQYFGPGTRLTVL.

This sequence joins TRBV5-4 and TRBJ2-3; 14 bases are a match to TRBD2. J was trimmed by 3 bases and V by 2 bases; bases with no gene match: 2. Germline-derived CDR1 and CDR2 are SGHNT and YYREEE (reference sequence). The length of the CDR3 is 16 residues. The CDR3 DNA reads TGTGCCAGCAGCTTTCGGACTAGCGGGAGGACAGATACGCAGTATTTT. Translated: CASSFRTSGRTDTQYF.

The V and J genes are TRBV5-6 and TRBJ2-5; tentatively, D is TRBD2 (6 bases). Germline V gene lookup returns CDR1 SGHDT and CDR2 YYEEEE. Trimming removed 2 bases at V and 5 bases at J, with 22 bases between. The CDR3 contains 17 residues. The CDR3 DNA is TGTGCCAGCAGCTTCCTGCCCCCAGTGGGAGGACGGGAGACCCAGTACTTC. Translating it yields CASSFLPPVGGRETQYF.

This clone was found a few times. V and J are TRBV5-3 and TRBJ1-6, with no clear D. TRBV5-3 is reported as an ORF; its role is uncertain. The CDR3 spans 15 residues. Trimming cost V 3 bases and J 10 bases, with 17 bases left between them. The CDR3: CARSSWTRALSPLHF. CDR3 in DNA: TGTGCCAGAAGCTCGTGGACTAGGGCCCTATCACCCCTCCACTTT.

The chain links TRBV9 to TRBJ2-7; a weak D match, TRBD2 (6 bases). CDR1 SGDLS and CDR2 YYNGEE come from the germline V gene. The CDR3 totals 14 residues. Trimming shortened V by 4 bases and J by 3 bases, and 14 bases separated the two germline ends. This CDR3 reads CASSPSWRDYEQYF. In DNA, the CDR3 is TGTGCCAGCAGCCCCTCGTGGCGGGACTACGAGCAGTACTTC.

The CDR3 is CASSGPSPTDTQYF. CDR3 coding DNA: TGTGCCAGCAGTGGCCCTAGCCCCACAGATACGCAGTATTTT. This chain connects TRBV6-1 to TRBJ2-3, with D possibly TRBD2 on 5 matching bases. This CDR3 has 14 amino acids. From germline, CDR1 is MNHNS and CDR2 SASEGT. The germline V and J ends were trimmed by 4 bases and 2 bases, with 10 bases remaining between them.

This chain joins TRBV6-5 and TRBJ2-7; D call uncertain. Germline CDR1 and CDR2: MNHEY and SVGAGI. Trimming stripped 0 bases from V and 5 bases from J, with 11 bases between. The CDR3 spans 14 residues. The CDR3 DNA is TGTGCCAGCAGTTACTCGCGTGAGAGCAACGAGCAGTACTTC. Translated, it gives CASSYSRESNEQYF.

The chain carries TRBV10-1 and TRBJ2-2; D gene uncertain. CDR3 length equals 13 residues. The germline CDR1 and CDR2 sequences are WNHNN and SYGVQD (reference sequence). Trimming left V 4 bases short and J 5 bases short, with 8 bases between. CDR3 nucleotides: TGCGCCAGCAGTGTCCGACCTACCGGGGAGCTGTTTTTT. It yields the protein CASSVRPTGELFF.

The chain recombines TRBV5-6 with TRBJ1-6; TRBD1 might be the D (5 bases). Trimming stripped 3 bases from V and 8 bases from J, with 18 bases between. The CDR3 covers 16 residues. Germline V gene sequence: CDR1 SGHDT, CDR2 YYEEEE. In nucleotides, the CDR3 is TGTGCCAGCAGCTCCAACGCGTTAGACAGAGATTCACCCCTCCACTTT. Protein: CASSSNALDRDSPLHF.